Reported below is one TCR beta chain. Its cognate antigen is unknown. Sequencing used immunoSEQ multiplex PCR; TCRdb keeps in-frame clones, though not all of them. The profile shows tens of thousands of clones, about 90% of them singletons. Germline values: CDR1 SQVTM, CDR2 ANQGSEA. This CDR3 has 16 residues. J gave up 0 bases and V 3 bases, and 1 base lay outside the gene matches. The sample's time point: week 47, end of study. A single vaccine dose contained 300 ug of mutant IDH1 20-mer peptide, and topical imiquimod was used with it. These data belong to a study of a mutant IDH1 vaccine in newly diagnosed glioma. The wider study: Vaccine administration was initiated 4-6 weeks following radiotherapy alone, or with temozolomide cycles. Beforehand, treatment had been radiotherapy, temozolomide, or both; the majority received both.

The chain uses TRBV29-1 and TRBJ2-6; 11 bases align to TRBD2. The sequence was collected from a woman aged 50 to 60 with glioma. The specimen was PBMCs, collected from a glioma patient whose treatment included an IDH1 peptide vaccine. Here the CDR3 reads CSVEGTSGSGANVLTF. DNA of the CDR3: TGCAGCGTTGAGGGGACTAGCGGCTCTGGGGCCAACGTCCTGACTTTC.